This paragraph reports one TCR beta chain. The sample holds one count of this clone. No antigen is known for it. The sample holds no much larger clone one base away, and base qualities are not on file. The sample is drawn from a study of cytomegalovirus exposure and HLA in healthy donors (dated by TCRdb to about 2017). Broadly, across the study: An earlier analysis of around 600 of the donors reported 250 to 350 Gb of sequence data and roughly 110 million unique TCR beta sequences from about 200 million T cells. An early release that covered fewer than 800 HLA-typed donors contained about 290 gigabases of sequencing data and 70 million to 100 million unique TCR sequences. The genetic ancestry cluster associated with self-reported Caucasian donors included 81% of the roughly 400 genotyped donors. The aim of the study was to test whether cataloging public T cell receptors could identify signatures of past pathogen exposure. Using immunosequencing, the study profiled T cell repertoires from about 620 subjects and related those repertoires to cytomegalovirus serostatus. In addition to the first cohort of hundreds of subjects, a separate validation cohort of about 120 different subjects was used. To predict cytomegalovirus infection status, the study combined high-throughput TCR immunosequencing, statistical association of individual TCRs with disease status, and machine learning. A later analysis re-analyzed previously published TCR beta repertoires from 650 to 800 donors and added high-resolution HLA genotyping to study TCR occurrence patterns. Rather than using new phenotypic data, the later analysis identified candidate immune exposures from TCR beta sequences and from how often those sequences occurred across donors. An earlier analysis of 500 to 650 of the donors applied high-throughput TCR beta sequencing to assess whether each TCR beta V gene segment acted as functional or pseudogenic. Donor age, sex, ethnicity and CMV serostatus were compiled together with the repertoire data. A later genetic analysis used genome-wide SNP genotypes for 398 of the 666 donors, treating that subset as a discovery cohort. All discovery cohort repertoires had been generated on a single sequencing platform. HLA typing included class I and class II loci at four-digit resolution. Typing coverage differed by locus: A, B, C, DRB1 and DQB1 were typed in roughly 620-630 donors, DQA1 in about 560, DPA1 in some 570, and DPB1 in 472. Because of strong linkage in the cohort, roughly five DR-DQ haplotypes were treated as single units for association and clustering. Across around 400 genotyped donors of the cohort, an average of approximately 200,000 unique TCR beta nucleotide sequences per donor were sequenced, and 15% to 20% of those sequences were non-productive. What the work shows at the level of the full study, not this receptor alone: HLA typing was unavailable for some donors at each locus, so association tests used only the typed subset. According to a later analysis, parvovirus B19, influenza, CMV and Epstein-Barr virus appeared linked to several top co-occurrence clusters. Assigning TCR associations to individual alleles was difficult when HLA alleles, especially DR and DQ, strongly co-occurred. About 15 rarely observed V segments, including chromosome 9 orphons, were excluded from the earlier analysis of almost 600 of the donors because counts were too low. A later analysis found that TCR association rates varied across HLA loci, with DRB1 alleles showing the most associated TCRs and HLA-C alleles the fewest. A later analysis associated 16,951 TCR beta sequences with specific HLA alleles at a false discovery rate of 0.05. For the cohort, immune exposure information was limited to CMV serostatus. In a later analysis, HLA-associated TCR beta chains were found to be more clonally expanded and to have lower generation probabilities than equally common non-associated chains. According to a later genetic analysis, donors in an Asian-associated ancestry cluster had fewer N-insertions in productive TCRs than the approximately 650-donor mean. In this cohort, only TCR beta chains were sequenced, and detectable features were limited by the absence of alpha or paired-chain data. In a later analysis, most CMV-associated TCR beta chains were found to appear HLA-restricted, with HLA associations seemingly driven largely by CMV exposure. An association between a missense DCLRE1C variant and V-gene and J-gene trimming of TCR beta chains was found in a later genetic analysis and replicated in an independent cohort. The presence/absence analyses assumed that sequencing depth was roughly uniform across donors, and that assumption may not be true. According to the authors, the approach could potentially be generalized to other disease states and immunological phenotypes. Linkage disequilibrium might explain the correlated functional status among segregating V segments, but an unknown experimental factor could not be ruled out. The study gave a list of more than 150 TCR beta chains associated with cytomegalovirus. Cytomegalovirus status was reported to be diagnosed by the classifier with high specificity and sensitivity in both the original and validation cohorts. The sequencing pipeline was judged likely to have produced a cluster of highly shared sequence variants as a technical artifact. An earlier analysis of some 560 of the donors showed that most TCR beta V segments appeared in productive rearrangements either about 87% or about 30% of the time, which broadly matched IMGT annotations. A few of the identified cytomegalovirus-associated TCR beta chains were confirmed in vitro to be specific for cytomegalovirus antigens. A further reported finding was that TCR beta sequences accurately predicted the HLA-A and HLA-B alleles for most subjects in the first cohort. Most TCR sequences were seen in very few donors, while some public TCRs were found in many individuals.

In total, just over 650 healthy bone marrow donors made up the cohort. At the time of sampling, every cohort member was nominally healthy, though immune exposures that went unrecorded were likely present. The donor tested CMV seronegative, placing the donor among the 352 seronegative members of the cohort. Every donor gave a peripheral blood sample, and the peripheral blood mononuclear cells from that sample were used for TCR beta sequencing. Genomic DNA was extracted from the blood cell samples with the Qiagen DNeasy Blood Extraction Kit. Libraries were constructed by the immunoSEQ multiplex PCR assay. The multiplex PCR relied on a mix of 60 forward primers for TCR Vbeta segments and 13 reverse primers for TCR Jbeta segments. A multiplex PCR assay on genomic DNA amplified the CDR3 region of rearranged TCR beta genes. Amplified TCR beta libraries were sequenced as 87-base-pair reads on the Illumina HiSeq System. In the paper's pipeline: A later analysis tallied around 80 million unique TCR beta chains across the 700 or so repertoires, and around 10 million of those chains were shared by two or more donors. To remove PCR and sequencing errors, raw reads were error-corrected and collapsed into unique sequences using a nearest-neighbor algorithm that merged closely related sequences. V, D and J gene segments were assigned by aligning CDR3 sequences to IMGT reference sequences. For a sequence to be retained, a match of at least six nucleotides was required to both a V gene segment and a J gene segment. A rearrangement was called productive if the CDR3 had no stop codons and remained in frame with V and J, and every other rearrangement was called non-productive. Following IMGT convention, CDR3 was defined as the stretch from the second conserved V-encoded cysteine to the conserved J-encoded phenylalanine. In an earlier analysis of approximately 590 of the donors, sequences lacking an unambiguous match to a single V gene segment were excluded. An earlier analysis of fewer than 750 of the donors classified V segments as functional when productive rearrangements were above 56.7% and as segregating when the standard deviation between donors was above 5%. A statistical classification framework was built for diagnosing cytomegalovirus status from the catalog of TCR beta chain sequences. V and J gene assignment, in a later analysis, came from comparing TCR nucleotide sequences with IMGT/GENE-DB human TR gene sequences. In a later analysis, CDR3 sequences and most-parsimonious VDJ recombination scenarios were assigned using the TCRdist pipeline. In a later analysis, each TCR beta chain was defined by its CDR3 amino acid sequence together with its V-gene family, and reads without a unique V-gene family were excluded. To address suspected cross-contamination and a sequencing artifact, a later analysis removed several hundred highly shared, low-generation-probability nucleotide sequences. For each public chain, a later analysis derived a clonal expansion index from normalized ranks of inferred template counts within each repertoire. In a later analysis, generation probabilities were computed using a VDJ recombination model fitted to out-of-frame rearrangements, and the results were checked against IGoR. Hypergeometric tests were used in a later analysis to score TCR-TCR, TCR-HLA and TCR-CMV co-occurrence, with a repertoire-size bias correction applied to the TCR pairs. False discovery rates were estimated in a later analysis by permuting HLA or CMV assignments 20 times. In a later analysis, co-occurring TCRs were grouped using DBSCAN, with TCRdist sequence similarity added in when clustering inside HLA-allele-positive subsets. Repertoires with fewer than 30,000 or more than 120,000 public chains were left out of co-occurrence clustering, as were five repertoires with anomalous nucleotide sharing. In its TCRdb copy, this immuneACCESS table keeps in-frame sequences only and misses some clones. Where compared with another copy, unresolved V genes explain less than half of these, and the others have no known cause. V and J calls and clone size follow that table, whereas D and trimming were derived from the DNA. The sample yields about 130,000 clones; roughly 79% were counted once. The top ten clonotypes cover 2.7% of the sample.

Sequencing used PBMCs. The clonotype comes from a boy between 2 and 10 years old in good health and CMV-seronegative.

The DNA reads TGTGCCAGCAGCCCTCCCGGACTACGCACTGAAGCTTTCTTT. The translation is CASSPPGLRTEAFF. This chain joins TRBV5-6 to TRBJ1-1; no D gene can be assigned with confidence. The germline V gene sets CDR1 to SGHDT and CDR2 to YYEEEE. V lost 4 bases and J lost 4 bases; the stretch between them is 14 bases long. The CDR3 runs 14 residues from the cysteine to the phenylalanine. The CDR3 DNA has 42 bases and is translated from base 1. Where the CDR3 stops, the reference TRBV5-6 and TRBJ1-1 genes take over; the full variable domain is DAGVTQSPTHLIKTRGQQVTLRCSPKSGHDTVSWYQQALGQGPQFIFQYYEEEERQRGNFPDRFSGHQFPNYSSELNVNALLLGDSALYLCASSPPGLRTEAFFGQGTRLTVV.